Here is one TCR beta chain with its context. TCRdb reprocessed the RT-PCR reads via MiXCR and lists one record per CDR3 protein. This repertoire shows some 200,000 distinct CDR3 sequences, about 40% found once; its top ten account for approximately 32%. These data originate in a study of patients and donors after allogeneic stem cell transplantation. The CDR3 runs to 15 residues. The V end was cut by 6 bases, the J end by 5 bases, with 17 bases between. Sequenced: blood, either unsorted or a sorted T cell fraction (not recorded which). J is TRBJ1-5 and V is TRBV12-3 or TRBV12-4; D may be TRBD1 (6 bases). The receptor was derived from a human donor who was either an allogeneic HSCT recipient or a stem cell or donor lymphocyte infusion donor (not recorded which). It is not recorded whose cells these are; they may come from a transplant donor. The CDR3 here is CASSRTRGSDQPQHF. The CDR3 DNA follows: TGTGCCAGCAGCCGGACCAGGGGATCGGATCAGCCCCAGCATTTT.